A selection of T cell receptor beta chains follows, all from one sample in a study of radiation and T cells in renal cell carcinoma. The repertoire was sequenced with immunoSEQ multiplex PCR; TCRdb's copy has only in-frame clones and lacks some. This table has 100,000 to 150,000 clones, around 80% appearing once. This specimen was blood, taken from a patient whose treatment included radiotherapy and nephrectomy. These receptors came from a man between 45 and 60 years old with renal cell carcinoma. Both conserved end residues are part of each CDR3.

V gene: TRBV9; J gene: TRBJ1-5; CDR3 protein: CASSVGGIEGQPQHF
V gene: TRBV5-4; J gene: TRBJ2-1; CDR3 protein: CASSPVDPGYNEQFF
V gene: TRBV11-3; J gene: TRBJ1-5; CDR3 protein: CASSLLCFCQPQHF
V gene: TRBV5-6; J gene: TRBJ2-7; CDR3 protein: CASSLTAGTGANEQYF
V gene: TRBV7-8; J gene: TRBJ2-1; CDR3 protein: CASSLALGLAPPNEQFF
V gene: TRBV19; J gene: TRBJ2-1; CDR3 protein: CASSIWVTSGGNYNEQFF
V gene: TRBV19; J gene: TRBJ2-3; CDR3 protein: CASSIWTLDTQYF
V gene: TRBV28; J gene: TRBJ2-5; CDR3 protein: CASSPGGQGFRETQYF
V gene: TRBV6-5; J gene: TRBJ1-1; CDR3 protein: CASSFRGLNTEAFF
V gene: TRBV30; J gene: TRBJ2-7; CDR3 protein: CAWSVGSSSYEQYF
V gene: TRBV5-1; J gene: TRBJ2-6; CDR3 protein: CASSLGRSSGANVLTF
V gene: TRBV5-4; J gene: TRBJ2-6; CDR3 protein: CASSPQTGRSGANVLTF
V gene: TRBV2; J gene: TRBJ2-3; CDR3 protein: CASTIKAGGAAQYF
V gene: TRBV6-6; J gene: TRBJ1-4; CDR3 protein: CASSTQGGKLFF
V gene: TRBV7-8; J gene: TRBJ2-2; CDR3 protein: CASSSGTPQAGELFF
V gene: TRBV5-1; J gene: TRBJ2-1; CDR3 protein: CASSVGLAGVEEQFF
V gene: TRBV27; J gene: TRBJ2-1; CDR3 protein: CASRTYSRGDEQFF
V gene: TRBV2; J gene: TRBJ1-4; CDR3 protein: CASSGSGGLREKLFF
V gene: TRBV7-2; J gene: TRBJ1-5; CDR3 protein: CASSPRAEVHQPQHF
V gene: TRBV19; J gene: TRBJ2-5; CDR3 protein: CASSDRASQTQYF